A selection of T cell receptor beta chains follows, all from one sample in a study of T cells in Graves' hyperthyroidism and ophthalmopathy. Each CDR3 protein gets one entry after TCRdb re-called the multiplex PCR reads with MiXCR. The repertoire consists of 75,000 to 100,000 distinct CDR3 sequences, with 35% to 45% occurring once and the leading ten covering 10%. Material for sequencing was peripheral blood or thyroid tissue (not recorded which). The receptors here all came from a woman aged 25 to 39 with Graves' hyperthyroidism. Both conserved end residues are part of each CDR3. The order of the fields is CDR3 length, D gene, clone size, J gene, V gene, CDR3 protein, CDR3 DNA. A D gene is named only where the DNA matches it firmly. Where a row states a size, it is once, few, many or the class of an expanded clone; other rows omit it.

>13|-|many|TRBJ1-2|TRBV5-1
CASSPGPSLGYTF
TGCGCCAGCAGCCCGGGCCCTTCGCTTGGCTACACCTTC
>15|-|many|TRBJ1-1|TRBV24-1
CATSDRHVGNTEAFF
TGTGCCACCAGTGATCGGCACGTAGGGAACACTGAAGCTTTCTTT
>13|-|many|TRBJ1-5|TRBV6-1
CASSEEGNQPQHF
TGTGCCAGCAGTGAGGAGGGTAATCAGCCCCAGCATTTT
>16|-|many|TRBJ1-1|TRBV9
CASSVNPRTADTEAFF
TGTGCCAGCAGCGTAAACCCGAGGACAGCAGACACTGAAGCTTTCTTT
>17|-|many|TRBJ1-1|TRBV6-5
CASRDITNREENTEAFF
TGTGCCAGCAGGGATATTACAAACAGGGAGGAGAACACTGAAGCTTTCTTT
>13|-|-|TRBJ1-1|TRBV15
CAVRGRGSTEAFF
TGTGCCGTCCGGGGCAGGGGTAGCACTGAAGCTTTCTTT
>13|-|many|TRBJ1-6|TRBV30
CAWRRYGDSPLHF
TGTGCCTGGAGGAGGTACGGGGATTCACCCCTCCACTTT
>12|-|-|TRBJ2-7|TRBV12-3/TRBV12-4
CASSPSLYEQHF
TGTGCCAGCAGTCCTAGTCTATACGAGCAGCACTTC
>15|-|medium-sized|TRBJ1-2|TRBV7-3
CASSTEQGPNYGYTF
TGTGCCAGCAGCACCGAACAGGGACCCAACTATGGCTACACCTTC
>13|-|many|TRBJ2-7|TRBV3-1
CASSPGPPGEQYF
TGTGCCAGCAGCCCGGGGCCACCGGGCGAGCAGTACTTC
>14|-|-|TRBJ2-5|TRBV5-4
CASSLETGRSSQYF
TGTGCCAGCAGCTTAGAAACAGGGCGTTCGTCCCAGTACTTC
>16|TRBD2|-|TRBJ2-5|TRBV2
CASSEGETLAGETQYF
TGTGCCAGCAGTGAAGGGGAGACTCTAGCGGGAGAGACCCAGTACTTC
>16|-|many|TRBJ2-5|TRBV7-9
CASSSPGTGSSATQYF
TGTGCCAGCAGCTCCCCCGGGACGGGCAGTTCGGCGACCCAGTACTTC
>16|TRBD1|many|TRBJ1-3|TRBV9
CASSQGQGWPGNTIYF
TGTGCCAGCAGCCAAGGACAGGGATGGCCTGGAAACACCATATATTTT
>14|TRBD1|-|TRBJ1-1|TRBV18
CASSTGALNTEAFF
TGTGCCAGCTCTACAGGGGCCCTGAACACTGAAGCTTTCTTT
>15|TRBD1|many|TRBJ1-2|TRBV5-1
CASSPYRGANYGYTF
TGCGCCAGCAGCCCTTACAGGGGAGCTAACTATGGCTACACCTTC
>15|-|-|TRBJ2-7|TRBV7-2
CASSLGQGGAQGQYF
TGTGCCAGCAGCTTAGGACAGGGAGGAGCCCAAGGGCAGTACTTC
>16|-|once|TRBJ2-7|TRBV15
CATSRAPRGVRNGQYF
TGTGCCACCAGCAGAGCCCCCAGGGGCGTTAGGAACGGGCAGTACTTC
>14|TRBD1|many|TRBJ2-3|TRBV7-2
CASSHRQGTDTQYF
TGTGCCAGCAGCCACCGACAGGGGACAGATACGCAGTATTTT
>16|TRBD2|many|TRBJ2-7|TRBV6-5
CASSYVGLAGGGEQYF
TGTGCCAGCAGTTACGTCGGACTAGCGGGAGGCGGCGAGCAGTACTTC
>15|-|many|TRBJ1-1|TRBV19
CASSGRQTLNTEAFF
TGTGCCAGTAGTGGCCGACAGACCCTGAACACTGAAGCTTTCTTT
>12|-|-|TRBJ2-7|TRBV10-2
CAQGLRSYEQYF
TGCGCCCAGGGACTTCGCTCCTACGAGCAGTACTTC
>14|-|many|TRBJ1-1|TRBV5-1
CASNFNRPNTEAFF
TGCGCCAGCAATTTTAACAGGCCCAACACTGAAGCTTTCTTT
>15|-|many|TRBJ2-7|TRBV20-1
CSARPRDLSSYEQYF
TGCAGTGCTAGACCAAGGGACCTGAGCTCCTACGAGCAGTACTTC
>15|-|few|TRBJ1-1|TRBV28
CASSSPGPLNTEAFF
TGTGCCAGCAGTTCCCCCGGTCCCCTGAACACTGAAGCTTTCTTT
>13|TRBD1|-|TRBJ2-2|TRBV24-1
CATATGFGGELFF
TGTGCCACGGCGACAGGGTTTGGTGGGGAGCTGTTTTTT
>12|-|many|TRBJ2-2|TRBV10-3
CATRPGTGELFF
TGTGCCACCCGGCCGGGTACCGGGGAGCTGTTTTTT
>15|TRBD1|once|TRBJ2-5|TRBV13
CASSRDRGIQETQYF
TGCGCCAGCAGCCGGGACAGGGGGATTCAAGAGACCCAGTACTTC
>17|TRBD2|many|TRBJ2-3|TRBV15
CATSRDPAGGLKDTQYF
TGTGCCACCAGCAGAGACCCAGCGGGAGGGCTCAAAGATACGCAGTATTTT
>12|-|-|TRBJ2-7|TRBV20-1
CSVRSTVCEQYF
TGCAGTGTTAGGAGCACAGTCTGCGAGCAGTACTTC
>15|TRBD1|many|TRBJ2-7|TRBV28
CASSRPGTGLYEQYF
TGTGCCAGCAGTCGCCCCGGGACAGGGCTATACGAGCAGTACTTC
>15|-|many|TRBJ1-3|TRBV20-1
CSAPWTANLGNTIYF
TGCAGTGCTCCCTGGACGGCTAATCTCGGAAACACCATATATTTT
>17|TRBD1|-|TRBJ1-3|TRBV15
CASSRRDRAFSRNTIYF
TGTGCCTCCAGCAGAAGGGACAGAGCTTTTTCTAGAAACACCATATATTTT
>17|-|-|TRBJ2-5|TRBV29-1
CSVEVGSSLVYQETQYF
TGCAGCGTTGAAGTCGGAAGTAGCTTGGTCTACCAAGAGACCCAGTACTTC
>13|-|-|TRBJ2-5|TRBV7-9
CASSLNGKETQYF
TGTGCCAGCAGCTTAAATGGCAAAGAGACCCAGTACTTC
>13|TRBD1|many|TRBJ1-1|TRBV29-1
CSVERDRATEAFF
TGCAGCGTTGAACGGGACAGGGCAACTGAAGCTTTCTTT
>15|TRBD1|-|TRBJ2-7|TRBV2
CASSYPPGQTYEQYF
TGTGCCAGCAGTTATCCACCGGGACAGACCTACGAGCAGTACTTC
>12|-|-|TRBJ2-5|TRBV2
CASSLLGGRVYF
TGTGCCAGCAGTCTTCTCGGCGGGCGAGTGTACTTC
>17|-|many|TRBJ2-3|TRBV7-6
CASSLATAAQTSDTQYF
TGTGCCAGCAGCTTAGCCACTGCTGCTCAAACCTCAGATACGCAGTATTTT
>15|TRBD1|once|TRBJ2-2|TRBV10-3
CAISEDRGNTGELFF
TGTGCCATCAGCGAAGACAGGGGTAACACCGGGGAGCTGTTTTTT
>15|-|many|TRBJ2-2|TRBV7-9
CASSLGSGESGELFF
TGTGCCAGCAGCTTAGGATCCGGGGAGTCCGGGGAGCTGTTTTTT
>18|-|many|TRBJ1-4|TRBV7-9
CASSLVFGEQGTNEKLFF
TGTGCCAGCAGCTTAGTCTTCGGGGAACAGGGAACTAATGAAAAACTGTTTTTT
>14|TRBD1|-|TRBJ2-7|TRBV15
CATSRSTGLYEQYF
TGTGCCACCAGCAGATCGACAGGGCTCTACGAGCAGTACTTC
>15|-|-|TRBJ1-5|TRBV6-1
CASGLGGVGNQPQRF
TGTGCCAGCGGTCTCGGGGGGGTTGGTAATCAGCCCCAGCGTTTT
>13|TRBD2|many|TRBJ2-7|TRBV10-3
CAISGTSSYEQYF
TGTGCCATCAGTGGGACTAGCTCCTACGAGCAGTACTTC